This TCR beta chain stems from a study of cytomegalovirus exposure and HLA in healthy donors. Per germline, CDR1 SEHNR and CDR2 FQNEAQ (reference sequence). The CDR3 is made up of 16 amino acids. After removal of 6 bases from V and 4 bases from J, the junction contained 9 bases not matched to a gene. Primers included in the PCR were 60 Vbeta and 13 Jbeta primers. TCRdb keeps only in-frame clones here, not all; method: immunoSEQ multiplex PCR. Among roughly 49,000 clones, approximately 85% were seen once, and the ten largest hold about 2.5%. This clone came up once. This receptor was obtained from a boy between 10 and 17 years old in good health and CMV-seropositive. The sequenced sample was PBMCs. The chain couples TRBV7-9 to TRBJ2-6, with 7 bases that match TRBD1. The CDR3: CASRITGAGGANVLTF. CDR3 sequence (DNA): TGTGCCAGCAGAATAACAGGGGCTGGAGGGGCCAACGTCCTGACTTTC. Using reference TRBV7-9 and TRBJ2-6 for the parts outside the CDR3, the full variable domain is DTGVSQNPRHKITKRGQNVTFRCDPISEHNRLYWYRQTLGQGPEFLTYFQNEAQLEKSRLLSDRFSAERPKGSFSTLEIQRTEQGDSAMYLCASRITGAGGANVLTFGAGSRLTVL.